These T cell receptor beta chains were read from a single sample in a study of CD8 T cells in ankylosing spondylitis. TCRdb processed the 5' RACE reads anew with MiXCR; each CDR3 protein has one entry. Among approximately 250,000 distinct CDR3 sequences listed, 30% to 35% were seen once. The sample taken for sequencing was blood, either unsorted or a sorted T cell fraction (not recorded which). The origin of the receptors is a male donor with ankylosing spondylitis or in good health (not recorded which). Both conserved end residues are part of each CDR3. A D gene is named only where the DNA matches it firmly. Expanded clones get a size class; other rows say once, few or many, or leave the size out.

>14|TRBJ1-2|NA|NA|TRBV5-6
CASSLWGSGYGYTF
TGTGCCAGCAGCTTGTGGGGGTCAGGCTATGGCTACACCTTC
>13|TRBJ2-7|few|NA|TRBV5-1
CASSLQEAYEQYF
TGCGCCAGCAGCTTACAGGAAGCCTACGAGCAGTACTTC
>16|TRBJ2-3|few|NA|TRBV12-3/TRBV12-4
CASSFGVGGSTDTQYF
TGTGCCAGCAGTTTTGGTGTCGGGGGCAGCACAGATACGCAGTATTTT
>15|TRBJ1-1|once|NA|TRBV4-1
CASSQEPGPNTEAFF
TGCGCCAGCAGCCAAGAGCCGGGACCGAACACTGAAGCTTTCTTT
>13|TRBJ1-1|NA|NA|TRBV15
CATSRDLNTEAFF
TGTGCCACCAGCAGGGATTTGAACACTGAAGCTTTCTTT
>14|TRBJ1-1|few|NA|TRBV20-1
CSAGSPNRDTEAFF
TGCAGTGCTGGCAGTCCAAACAGGGACACTGAAGCTTTCTTT
>14|TRBJ2-5|NA|NA|TRBV29-1
CSVLPRGPQETQYF
TGCAGCGTGCTCCCCAGAGGGCCCCAAGAGACCCAGTACTTC
>13|TRBJ2-7|NA|NA|TRBV20-1
CSAGGGSSYEQYF
TGCAGTGCAGGGGGAGGGTCCTCCTACGAGCAGTACTTC
>12|TRBJ2-7|NA|TRBD2|TRBV12-3/TRBV12-4
CASRGTSLEQYF
TGTGCCAGCAGGGGGACTAGCCTCGAGCAGTACTTC
>18|TRBJ1-5|few|TRBD1|TRBV6-4
CASSDLRDRGMGNQPQHF
TGTGCCAGCAGTGACCTCCGGGACAGGGGTATGGGCAATCAGCCCCAGCATTTT
>11|TRBJ2-5|many|NA|TRBV20-1
CSARRGETQYF
TGCAGTGCTAGGAGGGGGGAGACCCAGTACTTC
>15|TRBJ1-4|few|NA|TRBV6-1
CASSEGGATNEKLFF
TGTGCCAGCAGTGAAGGAGGTGCAACTAATGAAAAACTGTTTTTT
>16|TRBJ2-7|NA|NA|TRBV5-4
CASSLPTTWGNYEQYF
TGTGCCAGCAGCTTGCCCACCACATGGGGGAACTACGAGCAGTACTTC
>13|TRBJ2-2|NA|NA|TRBV7-2
CASRVQGSGELFF
TGTGCCAGCAGGGTCCAGGGCTCCGGGGAGCTGTTTTTT
>16|TRBJ2-2|few|TRBD2|TRBV6-5
CASSYPRGGRNGELFF
TGTGCCAGCAGTTATCCCCGGGGGGGCAGGAACGGGGAGCTGTTTTTT
>15|TRBJ2-1|few|TRBD1|TRBV5-1
CASSYRGPPYNEQFF
TGCGCCAGCAGCTACAGGGGGCCGCCCTACAATGAGCAGTTCTTC
>21|TRBJ2-7|NA|TRBD2|TRBV4-2
CASSRAPPGLAGDPSSYEQYF
TGTGCCAGCAGCCGAGCTCCCCCGGGACTAGCGGGGGATCCGAGCTCCTACGAGCAGTACTTC
>13|TRBJ2-3|once|TRBD1|TRBV6-1
CASRTGGLDTQYF
TGTGCCAGCAGGACAGGGGGATTAGATACGCAGTATTTT
>16|TRBJ2-3|few|TRBD1|TRBV29-1
CSVVPSGTGGADTQYF
TGCAGCGTTGTACCTTCCGGGACAGGGGGCGCAGATACGCAGTATTTT
>17|TRBJ2-7|NA|NA|TRBV11-1
CASSLDGGRPTSYEQYF
TGTGCCAGCAGCTTAGATGGAGGCAGGCCCACCTCCTACGAGCAGTACTTC
>19|TRBJ1-3|few|TRBD1|TRBV6-5
CAGEFGTGATHSSGNTIYF
TGTGCCGGCGAGTTTGGGACAGGGGCAACTCACTCCTCTGGAAACACCATATATTTT
>16|TRBJ1-1|few|NA|TRBV6-1
CASSSAGGLANTEAFF
TGTGCCAGCAGCTCCGCGGGGGGGCTGGCGAACACTGAAGCTTTCTTT
>13|TRBJ2-7|NA|NA|TRBV20-1
CSARDRGSREQYF
TGCAGTGCTAGAGACAGGGGTTCGAGGGAGCAGTACTTC
>13|TRBJ2-3|NA|TRBD2|TRBV19
CASGRLAPDTQYF
TGTGCCAGTGGACGACTAGCCCCAGATACGCAGTATTTT
>16|TRBJ2-3|NA|NA|TRBV15
CATSRSGGTLEDTQYF
TGTGCCACCAGCAGATCAGGAGGGACCCTCGAAGATACGCAGTATTTT
>16|TRBJ2-4|NA|TRBD1|TRBV7-9
CASSLTTGVAKNIQYF
TGTGCCAGCAGCCTAACGACAGGGGTAGCCAAAAACATTCAGTACTTC
>14|TRBJ2-7|NA|NA|TRBV20-1
CSASWTGYSYEQYF
TGCAGTGCTTCATGGACTGGCTACTCCTACGAGCAGTACTTC
>14|TRBJ1-5|few|NA|TRBV15
CATSRGDANQPQHF
TGTGCCACCAGCAGAGGGGACGCCAATCAGCCCCAGCATTTT
>15|TRBJ1-1|NA|NA|TRBV3-1
CASSQDDVSYTEAFF
TGTGCCAGCAGCCAAGATGACGTTTCATACACTGAAGCTTTCTTT
>13|TRBJ1-1|NA|NA|TRBV5-1
CASSLADPTEAFF
TGCGCCAGCAGCTTGGCCGACCCGACTGAAGCTTTCTTT
>16|TRBJ2-1|NA|TRBD1|TRBV28
CASRETGARGYNEQFF
TGTGCCAGCAGAGAAACAGGGGCACGTGGCTACAATGAGCAGTTCTTC
>16|TRBJ2-5|few|TRBD1|TRBV27
CASSPTGTAKQETQYF
TGTGCCAGCAGTCCCACCGGGACAGCCAAACAAGAGACCCAGTACTTC
>12|TRBJ2-7|many|NA|TRBV20-1
CSARGESYEQYF
TGCAGTGCTAGGGGGGAGTCCTACGAGCAGTACTTC
>15|TRBJ2-1|NA|TRBD2|TRBV7-2
CASSFGQVGGNEQFF
TGTGCCAGCAGCTTTGGACAAGTGGGGGGGAATGAGCAGTTCTTC
>16|TRBJ2-1|NA|NA|TRBV6-5
CASSYSRDRQGNEQFF
TGTGCCAGCAGTTACTCGAGAGACAGGCAGGGCAATGAGCAGTTCTTC
>17|TRBJ2-5|NA|TRBD2|TRBV20-1
CSARDWSGGAGQETQYF
TGCAGTGCTAGAGATTGGAGCGGGGGGGCCGGGCAAGAGACCCAGTACTTC
>16|TRBJ1-5|NA|NA|TRBV15
CATSTDLGRSFGPQHF
TGTGCCACCAGCACGGATCTGGGCCGATCCTTTGGGCCCCAGCATTTT
>17|TRBJ2-7|few|TRBD1|TRBV20-1
CSATGTGGLLGAYEQYF
TGCAGTGCCACCGGGACAGGGGGCCTCCTGGGGGCCTACGAGCAGTACTTC
>14|TRBJ2-7|few|NA|TRBV5-5
CASSLGDGVYEQYF
TGTGCCAGCAGCTTGGGGGACGGGGTCTACGAGCAGTACTTC
>14|TRBJ2-7|few|NA|TRBV11-2
CASSLSSSNYEQYF
TGTGCCAGCAGCTTAAGCTCTAGCAACTACGAGCAGTACTTC
>11|TRBJ2-2|few|NA|TRBV5-1
CASSGGGELFF
TGCGCCAGCAGCGGGGGAGGGGAGCTGTTTTTT
>13|TRBJ2-5|NA|NA|TRBV12-3/TRBV12-4
CASSQSYRETQYF
TGTGCCAGCAGTCAATCCTATCGTGAGACCCAGTACTTC
>13|TRBJ1-2|NA|NA|TRBV10-3
CAISESSSYGYTF
TGTGCCATCAGTGAGTCCAGCAGCTATGGCTACACCTTC
>10|TRBJ1-2|few|NA|TRBV6-1
CAAAEYGYTF
TGTGCCGCCGCCGAGTATGGCTACACCTTC
>16|TRBJ2-5|NA|TRBD2|TRBV20-1
CSARDRSGGARETQYF
TGCAGTGCTAGGGACCGTAGCGGGGGGGCCCGAGAGACCCAGTACTTC
>14|TRBJ2-1|few|TRBD2|TRBV28
CASGRGGSYNEQFF
TGTGCCAGCGGCCGGGGGGGATCCTACAATGAGCAGTTCTTC
>16|TRBJ2-5|NA|TRBD2|TRBV12-3/TRBV12-4
CASSDWTSGDEETQYF
TGTGCCAGCAGTGACTGGACTAGCGGGGACGAAGAGACCCAGTACTTC